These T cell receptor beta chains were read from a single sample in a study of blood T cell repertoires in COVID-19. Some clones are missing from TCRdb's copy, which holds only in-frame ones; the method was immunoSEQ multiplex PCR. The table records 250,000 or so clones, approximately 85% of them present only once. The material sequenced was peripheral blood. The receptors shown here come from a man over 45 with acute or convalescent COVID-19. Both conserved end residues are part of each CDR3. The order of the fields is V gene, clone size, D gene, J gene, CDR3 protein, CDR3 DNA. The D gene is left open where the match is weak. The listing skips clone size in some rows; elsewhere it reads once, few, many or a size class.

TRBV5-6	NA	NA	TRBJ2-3	CASILRGFTDTQYF	TGTGCCAGCATCTTAAGAGGTTTCACAGATACGCAGTATTTT
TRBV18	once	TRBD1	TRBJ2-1	CASSPGTGDVNEQFF	TGTGCCAGCTCACCAGGGACAGGGGACGTCAATGAGCAGTTCTTC
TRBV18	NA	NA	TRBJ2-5	CASSPKGVVFQETQYF	TGTGCCAGCTCACCCAAGGGGGTGGTATTCCAAGAGACCCAGTACTTC
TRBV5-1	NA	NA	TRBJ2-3	CASSRGTSQGTDTQYF	TGCGCCAGCAGCCGGGGGACCTCTCAGGGCACAGATACGCAGTATTTT
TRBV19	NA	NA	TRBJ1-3	CASSIRGSGNTIYF	TGTGCCAGTAGTATCCGGGGGTCTGGAAACACCATATATTTT
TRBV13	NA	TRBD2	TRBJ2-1	CASSSSSGGTSYNEQFF	TGTGCCAGCAGCTCGAGTAGCGGGGGAACCTCCTACAATGAGCAGTTCTTC
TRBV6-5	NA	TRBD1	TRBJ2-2	CASATGGLGGELFF	TGTGCCAGCGCGACAGGGGGCTTGGGCGGGGAGCTGTTTTTT
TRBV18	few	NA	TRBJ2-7	CASSPIGTRIEQYF	TGTGCCAGCTCACCAATCGGCACCAGGATCGAGCAGTACTTC
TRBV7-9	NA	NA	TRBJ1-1	CASSLLLEEAFF	TGTGCCAGCAGCTTGCTCTTGGAGGAAGCTTTCTTT
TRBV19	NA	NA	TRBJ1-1	CASSPHGAEAFF	TGTGCCAGTTCCCCCCACGGGGCTGAAGCTTTCTTT
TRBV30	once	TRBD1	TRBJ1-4	CAWNNPTGSEKLFF	TGTGCCTGGAATAACCCGACAGGGAGTGAAAAACTGTTTTTT
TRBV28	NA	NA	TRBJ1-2	CASSFLSDSDGYTF	TGTGCCAGCAGTTTTTTGTCGGACAGTGATGGCTACACCTTC
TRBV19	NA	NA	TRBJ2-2	CASSIGDMGWAGELFF	TGTGCCAGTAGTATTGGGGACATGGGTTGGGCCGGGGAGCTGTTTTTT
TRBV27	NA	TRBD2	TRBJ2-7	CASSASAGTSGYEQYF	TGTGCCAGCAGTGCCAGCGCCGGGACTAGCGGATACGAGCAGTACTTC
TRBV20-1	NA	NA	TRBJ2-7	CSASLTGSTYEQYF	TGCAGTGCTAGTCTCACGGGAAGTACCTACGAGCAGTACTTC
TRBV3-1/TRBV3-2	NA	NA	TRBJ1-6	CASSPRSGGSPLHF	TGTGCCAGCAGCCCACGGAGCGGCGGTTCACCCCTCCACTTT
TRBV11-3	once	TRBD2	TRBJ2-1	CASSPLAGVDNEQFF	TGTGCCAGCAGCCCACTAGCGGGAGTGGACAATGAGCAGTTCTTC
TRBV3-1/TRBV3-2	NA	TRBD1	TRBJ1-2	CASSPFQGANGYTF	TGTGCCAGCAGCCCGTTTCAGGGGGCGAATGGCTACACCTTC
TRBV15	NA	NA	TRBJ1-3	CATSSRGIDNTIYF	TGTGCCACCAGTAGTAGGGGTATTGACAACACCATATATTTT
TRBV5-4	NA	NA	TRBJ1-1	CASSLGGGAMNTEAFF	TGTGCCAGCAGCTTGGGCGGGGGCGCGATGAACACTGAAGCTTTCTTT
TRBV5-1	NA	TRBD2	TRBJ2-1	CASSLLAAVGEQFF	TGCGCCAGCAGCTTACTAGCGGCCGTAGGTGAGCAGTTCTTC
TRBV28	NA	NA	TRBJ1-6	CASSHGGRNSPLHF	TGTGCCAGCAGCCACGGGGGACGGAATTCACCCCTCCACTTT
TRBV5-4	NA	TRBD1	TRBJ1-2	CASSLRGQGLLGYTF	TGTGCCAGCAGCTTGCGGGGACAGGGGCTTTTGGGCTACACCTTC
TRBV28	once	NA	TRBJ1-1	CASSLGPGANTEAFF	TGTGCCAGCAGTTTGGGTCCAGGGGCGAACACTGAAGCTTTCTTT
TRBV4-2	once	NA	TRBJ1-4	CASSQVALHFNEKLFF	TGTGCCAGCAGCCAAGTCGCTCTGCACTTTAATGAAAAACTGTTTTTT
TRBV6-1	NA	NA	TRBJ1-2	CASSEQGYGYTF	TGTGCCAGCAGTGAACAGGGTTATGGCTACACCTTC
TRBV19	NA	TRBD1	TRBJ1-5	CASSSRQGANQPQHF	TGTGCCAGTAGTTCTAGGCAGGGGGCGAATCAGCCCCAGCATTTT
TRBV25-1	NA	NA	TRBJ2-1	CASSEYWHEQFF	TGTGCCAGCAGTGAATATTGGCATGAGCAGTTCTTC
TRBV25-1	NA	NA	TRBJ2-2	CASSEYSGLYTGELFF	TGTGCCAGCAGTGAATATAGCGGACTCTATACCGGGGAGCTGTTTTTT
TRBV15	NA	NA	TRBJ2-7	CATSRTGFEQYF	TGTGCCACCAGCAGAACAGGGTTCGAGCAGTACTTC
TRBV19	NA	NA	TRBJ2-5	CASSSYGDDRSEETQYF	TGTGCCAGTAGTTCTTACGGGGACGACAGGAGTGAAGAGACCCAGTACTTC
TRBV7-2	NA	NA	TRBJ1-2	CASSSYLTGSYGYTF	TGTGCCAGCAGCTCCTACCTAACAGGGAGCTATGGCTACACCTTC
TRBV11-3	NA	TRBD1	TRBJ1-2	CASSLVGGQGYGYTF	TGTGCCAGCAGCTTAGTAGGGGGCCAGGGGTATGGCTACACCTTC